These 20 T cell receptor beta chains were sequenced from one sample in a study of shared clonotypes between healthy human individuals. Profiling relied on immunoSEQ multiplex PCR, and the TCRdb table lists in-frame clones only, not all of them. The sample contains about 670,000 clones, 72% of which appear only once. The sequenced sample was memory CD4+ T cells sorted from blood. Subset described: CD45RA-negative fraction. These TCRs come from a woman in her twenties or thirties in good health.

This chain uses TRBV10-3 with TRBJ2-7, with 8 bases identical to TRBD1. CDR3 size: 13 residues. V lost 6 bases to trimming and J lost 6 bases; unmatched junction nucleotides: 7. CDR1 and CDR2 from the germline V gene are ENHRY and SYGVKD. The CDR3 sequence is CAIRGQVSGEQYF. CDR3 bases: TGTGCCATCAGGGGACAGGTTTCGGGCGAGCAGTACTTC.

The chain uses TRBV30 and TRBJ1-2; tentatively, D is TRBD1 (5 bases). V lost 2 bases and J 4 bases, leaving 17 bases between the germline ends. The CDR3 totals 15 residues. Germline values: CDR1 GTSNPN, CDR2 SVGIG (reference sequence). CDR3 amino acids: CAWSPRRQGFYGYTF. The CDR3 nucleotides read TGTGCCTGGAGTCCCCGGCGGCAGGGCTTCTATGGCTACACCTTC.

This chain connects TRBV10-3 to TRBJ2-1; 7 nucleotides match TRBD2. There are 12 residues in the CDR3. Germline values: CDR1 ENHRY, CDR2 SYGVKD. Unmatched junction bases numbered 3, after V lost 4 bases and J lost 9 bases. CDR3 residues: CAISGTGGEQFF. CDR3 nucleotides: TGTGCCATCAGTGGGACGGGGGGTGAGCAGTTCTTC.

The CDR3 sequence: CASSQGRWEGYNEQFF. In nucleotides, the CDR3 is TGTGCCAGCAGCCAAGGGAGGTGGGAGGGGTACAATGAGCAGTTCTTC. V gene TRBV14 combines with J gene TRBJ2-1; 7 bases agree with TRBD2. J was trimmed by 4 bases and V by 1 base; bases with no gene match: 7. CDR1 and CDR2 (germline): SGHDN, FVKESK. There are 16 residues in the CDR3.

The J gene is TRBJ2-7, the V gene TRBV25-1; a possible D gene is TRBD1 (8 bases). The germline gives CDR1 MGHDK, CDR2 SYGVNS. CDR3 length: 17 amino acids. Trimming took off 1 base at V and 5 bases at J, with 21 bases between the two ends. Written as DNA, the CDR3 is TGTGCCAGCAGTGAATCAAAATACAGGGGGGGGATACACGAGCAGTACTTC. It encodes CASSESKYRGGIHEQYF.

The chain joins TRBV7-9 to TRBJ2-7, with TRBD1 matching 9 bases. This CDR3 comprises 16 residues. V lost 7 bases to trimming and J lost 1 base; unmatched junction nucleotides: 11. Germline CDR1 and CDR2: SEHNR and FQNEAQ (reference sequence). CDR3: CASTPPGGTGSYEQYF. The DNA for the CDR3 is TGTGCCAGCACTCCCCCAGGTGGGACAGGGTCCTACGAGCAGTACTTC.

The chain joins TRBV28 to TRBJ2-1, with TRBD2 identical over 9 bases. Germline CDR1 and CDR2: MDHEN and SYDVKM. CDR3 length equals 15 residues. V trimming: 11 bases; J trimming: 2 bases; junction bases outside the gene matches: 10. The CDR3: CAAGGGRAPYNEQFF. In nucleotides, the CDR3 is TGTGCCGCCGGGGGCGGGAGGGCCCCCTACAATGAGCAGTTCTTC.

This clone has more than one count but fewer than ten. The chain uses TRBV7-6 and TRBJ1-3; D is undetermined. Deletions cut 6 bases from V and 4 bases from J, with 7 bases between. The length of the CDR3 is 12 residues. Germline V gene lookup returns CDR1 SGHVS and CDR2 FNYEAQ. CDR3 DNA sequence: TGTGCCAGCAGTACACAGGGAAACACCATATATTTT. Its translation is CASSTQGNTIYF.

The V and J genes are TRBV11-2 and TRBJ2-1, with D hard to call. In germline, CDR1 is SGHAT, CDR2 FQNNGV. This CDR3 is built from 17 residues. Trimming shortened V by 4 bases and J by 0 bases, and 16 bases separated the two germline ends. The CDR3: CASSSYGGVSSYNEQFF. Here the CDR3 DNA reads TGTGCCAGCAGCTCCTACGGTGGGGTCAGCTCCTACAATGAGCAGTTCTTC. The full variable domain, in which reference TRBV11-2 and TRBJ2-1 provide the parts outside the CDR3, is EAGVAQSPRYKIIEKRQSVAFWCNPISGHATLYWYQQILGQGPKLLIQFQNNGVVDDSQLPKDRFSAERLKGVDSTLKIQPAKLEDSAVYLCASSSYGGVSSYNEQFFGPGTRLTVL.

The V call is TRBV5-1, the J call TRBJ2-3; 11 nucleotides match TRBD1. The germline V gene encodes CDR1 SGHRS and CDR2 YFSETQ. Trimming took 4 bases from V and 5 from J; bases not matched to a gene: 3. The CDR3 has 14 residues. CDR3: CASSPGQGEDTQYF. CDR3 nucleotides: TGCGCCAGCAGCCCGGGACAGGGGGAAGATACGCAGTATTTT.

The V call is TRBV6-5, the J call TRBJ2-5; 10 bases line up with TRBD2. Looked up from germline, CDR1 is MNHEY and CDR2 is SVGAGI. J gave up 5 bases and V 2 bases, and 5 bases lay outside the gene matches. This CDR3 region has 15 residues. CDR3 residues: CASSYQREGEETQYF. CDR3 nucleotide sequence: TGTGCCAGCAGTTACCAGCGGGAGGGAGAGGAGACCCAGTACTTC.

CDR3 DNA: TGTGCCAGCAGTAAGGCCGACGGTCCCTCCTACGAGCAGTACTTC. Translated, it gives CASSKADGPSYEQYF. The chain has TRBV6-1 and TRBJ2-7; D unresolved. The CDR3 has 15 residues. The germline V gene encodes CDR1 MNHNS and CDR2 SASEGT. The germline V and J ends were trimmed by 5 bases and 0 bases, with 14 bases remaining between them.

The rearrangement links TRBV30 to TRBJ2-5; 9 nucleotides line up with TRBD1. The assigned J gene may be wrong: the sequence end matches TRBJ2-7 better. Germline assignment: CDR1 GTSNPN and CDR2 SVGIG (reference sequence). There are 14 residues in the CDR3. CDR3 nucleotides: TGTGCCTGGAATCTGGGACAGGGTTCCTACGAGCAGTACTTC. The encoded protein is CAWNLGQGSYEQYF.

The chain links TRBV21-1 to TRBJ1-1; the D call of TRBD1 is as the table states it, not checked on the DNA. TRBV21-1 is tagged as a pseudogene. CDR3 size: 13 residues. Here the CDR3 reads CASSKEGVKEAFF. CDR3 nucleotide sequence: TGTGCCAGCAGCAAAGAGGGGGTAAAAGAAGCTTTCTTT.

Note on this clone: This same CDR3 is encoded by further DNA sequences in the sample. DNA of the CDR3: TGCAGCGTCGGCTGGGACTACGAGCAGTACTTC. This encodes CSVGWDYEQYF. V gene TRBV29-1 combines with J gene TRBJ2-7; D is ambiguous. The CDR3 spans 11 residues. The germline V and J ends were trimmed by 6 bases and 3 bases, with 9 bases remaining between them. Germline V gene data show CDR1 as SQVTM and CDR2 as ANQGSEA.

The J gene is TRBJ1-4, the V gene TRBV27; the match to TRBD1 covers 7 bases. Trimming cost V 3 bases and J 8 bases; bases outside gene matches: 9. The CDR3 contains 15 residues. Germline values: CDR1 MNHEY, CDR2 SMNVEV (reference sequence). The CDR3 DNA reads TGTGCCAGCAGTTTGCAGGGGCAGGGGGGCGAAAAACTGTTTTTT. This gives the protein CASSLQGQGGEKLFF.

The genes are TRBV6-5 and TRBJ2-7; D tentatively reads TRBD1 or TRBD2 (5 bases each). This CDR3 is 16 amino acids long. CDR1 and CDR2 (germline): MNHEY, SVGAGI. V was clipped by 0 bases and J by 0 bases, with 12 bases between them. CDR3 sequence: CASSYSHGASSYEQYF. The CDR3 region has the DNA TGTGCCAGCAGTTACTCCCACGGGGCGAGCTCCTACGAGCAGTACTTC.

A single count supports this clone. J is TRBJ2-7 and V is TRBV5-1; D call uncertain. Germline lookup yields CDR1 SGHRS and CDR2 YFSETQ. V gave up 0 bases and J gave up 5 bases, with 18 bases separating them. CDR3 length: 16 amino acids. The CDR3 loop is CASSLEGRITPHEQYF. The DNA for the CDR3 is TGCGCCAGCAGCTTGGAGGGCAGGATAACCCCCCACGAGCAGTACTTC.

This chain joins TRBV11-2 and TRBJ2-4; D possibly corresponds to TRBD1 (6 bases). Germline V CDR1 and CDR2: SGHAT, FQNNGV. The CDR3 has 16 residues. Trimming left V 5 bases short and J 0 bases short, with 14 bases between. CDR3 bases: TGTGCCAGCAGCCCCCGGACAGTTCTAGCCAAAAACATTCAGTACTTC. Its protein is CASSPRTVLAKNIQYF.

A remark on this clone: The same CDR3 also results from other DNA sequences found in this sample. The rearrangement joins TRBV25-1 to TRBJ2-7; tentatively, D is TRBD1 (5 bases). The germline V and J ends were trimmed by 3 bases and 3 bases, with 9 bases remaining between them. CDR3 length: 13 residues. Per the germline V gene, CDR1 is MGHDK and CDR2 is SYGVNS. This CDR3 reads CASSEWQGYEQYF. CDR3 nucleotide sequence: TGTGCCAGCAGTGAGTGGCAGGGCTACGAGCAGTACTTC.